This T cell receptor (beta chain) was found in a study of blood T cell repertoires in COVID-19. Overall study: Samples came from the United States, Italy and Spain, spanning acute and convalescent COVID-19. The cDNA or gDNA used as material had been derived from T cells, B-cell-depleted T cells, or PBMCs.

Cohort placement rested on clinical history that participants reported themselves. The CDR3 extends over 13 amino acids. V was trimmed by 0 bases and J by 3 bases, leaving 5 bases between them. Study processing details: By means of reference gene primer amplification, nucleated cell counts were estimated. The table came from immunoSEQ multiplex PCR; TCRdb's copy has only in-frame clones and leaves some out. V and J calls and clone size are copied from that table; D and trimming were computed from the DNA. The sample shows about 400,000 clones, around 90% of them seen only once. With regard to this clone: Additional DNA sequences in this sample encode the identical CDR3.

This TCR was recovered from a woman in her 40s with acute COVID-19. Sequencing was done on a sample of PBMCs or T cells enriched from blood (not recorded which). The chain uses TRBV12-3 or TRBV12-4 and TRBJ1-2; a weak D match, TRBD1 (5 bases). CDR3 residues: CASSLAGDYGYTF. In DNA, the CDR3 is TGTGCCAGCAGTTTAGCAGGGGACTATGGCTACACCTTC.